The T cell receptor (beta chain) under discussion was sequenced for a study of cytotoxic CD8 clonotypes in ibrutinib-treated CLL. Study details: An average of around 250,000 productive templates and 94,082 productive rearrangements was obtained per sample. Notes on the study in general: The public clonotypes identified were infrequent and showed contraction or stability on treatment.

Data came from immunoSEQ multiplex PCR; TCRdb stores just in-frame clones and leaves some out. Counted here are some 35,000 clones, 69% occurring once; the ten biggest clones make up roughly 26%. The CDR3 is 12 residues long. V shed 3 bases and J shed 4 bases, with 3 bases lying between them. Germline V gene sequence: CDR1 SGHAT, CDR2 FQNNGV. Remarks on this clone: Its antigen is still unknown.

The TCR was taken from a human donor with chronic lymphocytic leukemia. Source: PBMCs, taken before ibrutinib treatment. V and J are TRBV11-2 and TRBJ1-4; D unresolved. CDR3 residues: CASSFSNEKLFF. CDR3 coding DNA: TGTGCCAGCAGCTTCAGTAATGAAAAACTGTTTTTT.